Below, 7 T cell receptor beta chains from the same sample are listed, as sequenced in a study of T cell responses to AZD1222 COVID-19 vaccine. Sequencing was performed with immunoSEQ multiplex PCR; in TCRdb, only in-frame clones are kept and a portion is missing. Of tens of thousands of clones listed, approximately 86% are singletons. Source: peripheral blood, taken on day 0 of MenACWY control vaccination. The source of these receptors is an adult in good health.

Turning to this clone: The same CDR3 arises from other DNA sequences in this sample as well. The chain combines TRBV7-6 with TRBJ2-7; 7 bases fit TRBD2. Germline V gene data show CDR1 as SGHVS and CDR2 as FNYEAQ. Trimming removed 5 bases from V and 4 bases from J; junction bases left unmatched: 5. This CDR3 region has 13 residues. The CDR3 sequence: CASSPQGGYEQYF. In DNA form, the CDR3 reads TGTGCCAGCAGCCCCCAGGGAGGGTACGAGCAGTACTTC. The full variable domain, rest sourced from reference TRBV7-6 and TRBJ2-7, is GAGVSQSPRYKVTKRGQDVALRCDPISGHVSLYWYRQALGQGPEFLTYFNYEAQQDKSGLPNDRFSAERPEGSISTLTIQRTEQRDSAMYRCASSPQGGYEQYFGPGTRLTVT.

Only a few counts were recorded for this clone. J is TRBJ2-3 and V is TRBV19, with 11 bases lining up with TRBD1. Per germline, CDR1 LNHDA and CDR2 SQIVND (reference sequence). The CDR3 has 18 residues. V was pared by 0 bases and J by 5 bases, with 10 bases of the junction left unmatched. The CDR3 nucleotides read TGTGCCAGTAGTATAGATCGGGGGACAGGGGGAAGAAGAGATACGCAGTATTTT. Translating it yields CASSIDRGTGGRRDTQYF.

This sequence joins TRBV14 and TRBJ2-7; D ambiguous. From germline, CDR1 is SGHDN and CDR2 FVKESK. The CDR3 extends over 15 amino acids. V was pared by 0 bases and J by 2 bases, with 11 bases between. In nucleotides, the CDR3 is TGTGCCAGCAGCCAAGAAACGGCAGGACCCTACGAGCAGTACTTC. This encodes CASSQETAGPYEQYF.

The chain employs TRBV29-1 and TRBJ2-1, with TRBD1 identical over 8 bases. From germline, CDR1 is SQVTM and CDR2 ANQGSEA. The V segment lost 0 bases and the J segment 6 bases; nucleotides outside the gene matches: 4. The CDR3 consists of 14 residues. The CDR3 sequence is CSVEEIDRGNEQFF. The DNA of the CDR3 is TGCAGCGTTGAAGAAATCGACAGGGGCAATGAGCAGTTCTTC.

A few counts support this clone. The chain couples TRBV9 to TRBJ2-3; D gene uncertain. The CDR3 extends over 16 amino acids. Germline V CDR1 and CDR2: SGDLS, YYNGEE. The ends were cut back, 0 bases at V and 3 bases at J, with 14 bases in the middle. The CDR3 is CASSVEIARDTDTQYF. CDR3 nucleotides: TGTGCCAGCAGCGTAGAGATAGCTAGAGATACAGATACGCAGTATTTT.

DNA of the CDR3: TGTGCCAGCAGCTCTCCTCCGGGACAGGGTCGGACCGGGGAGCTGTTTTTT. Its protein is CASSSPPGQGRTGELFF. The rearrangement links TRBV5-5 to TRBJ2-2; TRBD1 agrees at 9 bases. This CDR3 contains 17 residues. J was trimmed by 5 bases and V by 3 bases; bases with no gene match: 11. From germline, CDR1 is SGHKS and CDR2 YYEKEE (reference sequence).

This sequence joins TRBV7-9 and TRBJ2-2; D unclear. The V end was cut by 2 bases, the J end by 6 bases, with 4 bases between. Germline V lookup: CDR1 SEHNR, CDR2 FQNEAQ (reference sequence). The CDR3 totals 12 residues. The CDR3 DNA reads as TGTGCCAGCAGCTTACGGGCCGGGGAGCTGTTTTTT. It specifies CASSLRAGELFF.